Shown below are 9 T cell receptor beta chains from a single sample sequenced in a study of PD-L1 blockade in urothelial cancer. The table came from immunoSEQ multiplex PCR; TCRdb's copy has only in-frame clones and leaves some out. The repertoire includes 60,000 or so clones, around 80% of them detected once, and 3.5% to 5.5% sits in the top ten. The material sequenced was PBMCs, taken around atezolizumab (anti-PD-L1) treatment. Receptor source: a man between 65 and 80 years old with urothelial cancer.

The genes are TRBV5-6 and TRBJ2-1, with 9 bases matching TRBD2. The CDR3 sequence is 14 residues long. V trimming: 2 bases; J trimming: 9 bases; junction bases outside the gene matches: 6. Germline CDR1 SGHDT, CDR2 YYEEEE. The CDR3 DNA reads TGTGCCAGCAGCTTAGCGGGAGGTAGGCGTGAGCAGTTCTTC. It yields the protein CASSLAGGRREQFF.

CDR3 protein: CASTVDGTGLYEQYF. CDR3 DNA sequence: TGTGCCAGCACCGTGGACGGGACAGGGCTTTACGAGCAGTACTTC. V gene TRBV2 combines with J gene TRBJ2-7, with TRBD1 identical over 9 bases. V dropped 7 bases and J dropped 4; count of bases not matched to a gene: 11. This CDR3 region has 15 residues. CDR1 and CDR2 from the germline V gene are SNHLY and FYNNEI.

The rearrangement links TRBV13 to TRBJ2-7, with 8 bases lining up with TRBD2. The CDR3 is made up of 15 amino acids. With V trimmed by 3 bases and J by 3 bases, 7 bases remained unmatched. Germline assignment: CDR1 PRHDT and CDR2 FYEKMQ (reference sequence). The CDR3 sequence is CASSFNSGTNYEQYF. The DNA for the CDR3 is TGTGCCAGCAGCTTTAATAGCGGGACGAACTACGAGCAGTACTTC.

The chain couples TRBV7-2 to TRBJ1-5; D may be TRBD1 (5 bases). Germline values: CDR1 SGHTA, CDR2 FQGNSA. This CDR3 is 15 amino acids long. Trimming removed 5 bases at V and 6 bases at J, with 17 bases between. The CDR3 loop reads CASSPPGFRGQPQHF. The CDR3 DNA reads as TGTGCCAGCAGCCCACCGGGTTTTAGGGGTCAGCCCCAGCATTTT.

The chain carries TRBV20-1 and TRBJ2-1, with a possible D match to TRBD2 (6 bases). Trimming stripped 6 bases from V and 9 bases from J, with 12 bases between. This CDR3 has 11 amino acids. CDR1 and CDR2 (germline): DFQATT, SNEGSKA (reference sequence). This CDR3 reads CSALSEGEQFF. The CDR3 region has the DNA TGCAGTGCCCTCTCGGAGGGTGAGCAGTTCTTC.

This chain uses TRBV7-9 with TRBJ2-1; 8 bases are shared with TRBD2. There are 15 residues in the CDR3. V lost 5 bases to trimming and J lost 6 bases; unmatched junction nucleotides: 9. The germline V gene encodes CDR1 SEHNR and CDR2 FQNEAQ (reference sequence). This CDR3 is CASSNPGLGINEQFF. DNA of the CDR3: TGTGCCAGCAGCAATCCGGGACTAGGGATCAATGAGCAGTTCTTC.

The V and J genes are TRBV2 and TRBJ1-3; D is undetermined. V was clipped by 7 bases and J by 0 bases, with 16 bases between them. CDR1 is SNHLY and CDR2 is FYNNEI in the germline V gene. The CDR3 consists of 16 residues. CDR3 nucleotide sequence: TGTGCCAGCACCCTCCCCCCAGGCAGCTCTGGAAACACCATATATTTT. Amino acids: CASTLPPGSSGNTIYF. The whole variable domain, filled in from reference TRBV2 and TRBJ1-3, reads EPEVTQTPSHQVTQMGQEVILRCVPISNHLYFYWYRQILGQKVEFLVSFYNNEISEKSEIFDDQFSVERPDGSNFTLKIRSTKLEDSAMYFCASTLPPGSSGNTIYFGEGSWLTVV.

The V and J genes are TRBV12-5 and TRBJ1-6; maybe TRBD1 (5 bases). The CDR3 runs to 15 residues. Per the germline V gene, CDR1 is LGHNT and CDR2 is FRNRAP. V shed 0 bases and J shed 6 bases, with 9 bases lying between them. The CDR3 nucleotides read TGTGCTAGTGGTTTGGTAAGGGACTTTAATTCACCCCTCCACTTT. It encodes CASGLVRDFNSPLHF. Full variable domain (missing parts from reference TRBV12-5 and TRBJ1-6): DARVTQTPRHKVTEMGQEVTMRCQPILGHNTVFWYRQTMMQGLELLAYFRNRAPLDDSGMPKDRFSAEMPDATLATLKIQPSEPRDSAVYFCASGLVRDFNSPLHFGNGTRLTVT.

The chain carries TRBV19 and TRBJ2-1; perhaps TRBD1 as D (7 bases). The CDR3 has 13 amino acids. The V and J ends lost 4 bases and 8 bases respectively, with 12 bases between them. Germline V gene data show CDR1 as LNHDA and CDR2 as SQIVND (reference sequence). CDR3 in amino acids: CASSRTGGDEQFF. The CDR3 coding sequence is TGTGCCAGTAGTAGGACAGGCGGGGATGAGCAGTTCTTC.